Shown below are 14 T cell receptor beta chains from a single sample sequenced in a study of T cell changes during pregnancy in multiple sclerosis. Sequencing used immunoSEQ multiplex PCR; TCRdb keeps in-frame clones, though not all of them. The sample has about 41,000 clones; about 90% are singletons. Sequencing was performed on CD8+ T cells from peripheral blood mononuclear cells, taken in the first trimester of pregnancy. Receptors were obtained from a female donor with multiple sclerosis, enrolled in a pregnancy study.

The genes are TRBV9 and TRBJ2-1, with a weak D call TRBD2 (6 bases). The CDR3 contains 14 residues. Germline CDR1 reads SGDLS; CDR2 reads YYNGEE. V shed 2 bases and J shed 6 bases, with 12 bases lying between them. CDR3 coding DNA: TGTGCCAGCAGCGTCAGGGACTTCTTCAATGAGCAGTTCTTC. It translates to CASSVRDFFNEQFF.

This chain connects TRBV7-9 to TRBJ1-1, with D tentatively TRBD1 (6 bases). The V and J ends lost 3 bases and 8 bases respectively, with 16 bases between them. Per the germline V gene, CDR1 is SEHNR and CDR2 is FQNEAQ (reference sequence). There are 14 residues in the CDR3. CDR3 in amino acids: CASSLTGGSSEAFF. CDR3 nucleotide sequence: TGTGCCAGCAGCTTGACGGGGGGCTCATCGGAAGCTTTCTTT.

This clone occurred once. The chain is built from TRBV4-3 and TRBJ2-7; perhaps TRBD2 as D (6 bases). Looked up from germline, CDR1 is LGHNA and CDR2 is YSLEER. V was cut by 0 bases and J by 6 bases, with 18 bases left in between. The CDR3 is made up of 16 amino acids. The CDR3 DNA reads TGCGCCAGCAGCCAAGATTTCGGGGGTAGGGGCTCCGAGCAGTACTTC. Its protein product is CASSQDFGGRGSEQYF.

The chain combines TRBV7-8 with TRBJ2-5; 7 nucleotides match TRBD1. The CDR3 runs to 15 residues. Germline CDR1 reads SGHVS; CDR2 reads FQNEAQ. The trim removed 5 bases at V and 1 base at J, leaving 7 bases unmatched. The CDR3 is CASSLRDRVQETQYF. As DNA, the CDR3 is TGTGCCAGCAGCCTCCGTGACAGGGTCCAAGAGACCCAGTACTTC.

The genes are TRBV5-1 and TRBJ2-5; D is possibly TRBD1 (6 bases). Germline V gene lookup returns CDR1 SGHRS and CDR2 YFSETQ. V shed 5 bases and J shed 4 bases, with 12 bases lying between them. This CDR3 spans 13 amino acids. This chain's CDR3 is CASSWTVGETQYF. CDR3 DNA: TGCGCCAGCAGTTGGACAGTGGGAGAGACCCAGTACTTC.

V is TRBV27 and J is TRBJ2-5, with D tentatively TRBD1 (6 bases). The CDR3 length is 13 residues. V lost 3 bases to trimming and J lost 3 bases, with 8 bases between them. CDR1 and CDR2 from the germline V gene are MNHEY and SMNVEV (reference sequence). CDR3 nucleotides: TGTGCCAGCAGTTTTGGACAGAAAGAGACCCAGTACTTC. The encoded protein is CASSFGQKETQYF.

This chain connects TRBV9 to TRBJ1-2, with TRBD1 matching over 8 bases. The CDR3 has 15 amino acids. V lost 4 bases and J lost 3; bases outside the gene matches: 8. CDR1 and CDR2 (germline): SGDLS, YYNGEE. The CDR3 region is CASSSRTGLDYGYTF. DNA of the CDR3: TGTGCCAGCAGCTCCCGGACAGGGTTGGACTATGGCTACACCTTC.

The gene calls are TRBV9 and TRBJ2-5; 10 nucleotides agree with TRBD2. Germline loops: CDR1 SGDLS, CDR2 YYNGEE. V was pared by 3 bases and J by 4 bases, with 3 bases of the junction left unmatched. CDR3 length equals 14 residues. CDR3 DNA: TGTGCCAGCAGCGAAAGCGGGGGGGGAGAGACCCAGTACTTC. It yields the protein CASSESGGGETQYF.

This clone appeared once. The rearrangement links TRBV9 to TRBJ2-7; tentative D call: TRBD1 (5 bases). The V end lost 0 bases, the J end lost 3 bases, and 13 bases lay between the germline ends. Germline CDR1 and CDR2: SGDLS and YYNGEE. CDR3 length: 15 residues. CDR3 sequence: CASSVEAGHIYEQYF. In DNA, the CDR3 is TGTGCCAGCAGCGTAGAAGCAGGGCATATCTACGAGCAGTACTTC.

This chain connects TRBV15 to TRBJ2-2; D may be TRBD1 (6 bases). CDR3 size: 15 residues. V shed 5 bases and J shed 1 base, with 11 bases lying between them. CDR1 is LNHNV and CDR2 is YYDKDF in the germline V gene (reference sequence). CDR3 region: CATSVRTENTGELFF. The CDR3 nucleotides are TGTGCCACCAGCGTCCGGACAGAGAACACCGGGGAGCTGTTTTTT.

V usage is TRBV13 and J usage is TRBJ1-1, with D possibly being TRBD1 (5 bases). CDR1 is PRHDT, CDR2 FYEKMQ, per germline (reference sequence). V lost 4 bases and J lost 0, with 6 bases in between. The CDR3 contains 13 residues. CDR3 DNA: TGTGCCAGCAGCTGGGGCCTGAACACTGAAGCTTTCTTT. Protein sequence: CASSWGLNTEAFF.

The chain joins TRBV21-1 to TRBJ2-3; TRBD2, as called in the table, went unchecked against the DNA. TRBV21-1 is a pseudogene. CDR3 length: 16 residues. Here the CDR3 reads CASSNLAGGPLDTQYF. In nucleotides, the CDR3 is TGTGCCAGCAGCAACTTAGCGGGAGGGCCCCTAGATACGCAGTATTTT.

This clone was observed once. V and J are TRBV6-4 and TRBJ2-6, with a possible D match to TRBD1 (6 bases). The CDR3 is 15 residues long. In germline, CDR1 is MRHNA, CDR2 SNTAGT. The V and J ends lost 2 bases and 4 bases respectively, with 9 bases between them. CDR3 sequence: CASSDGGDGANVLTF. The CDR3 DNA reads TGTGCCAGCAGTGACGGGGGCGACGGGGCCAACGTCCTGACTTTC.

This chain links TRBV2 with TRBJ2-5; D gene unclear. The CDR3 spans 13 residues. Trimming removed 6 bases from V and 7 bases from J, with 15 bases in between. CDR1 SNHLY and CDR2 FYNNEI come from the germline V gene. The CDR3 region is CASRETVTGTQYF. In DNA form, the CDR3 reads TGTGCCAGCAGGGAGACGGTAACCGGGACCCAGTACTTC.